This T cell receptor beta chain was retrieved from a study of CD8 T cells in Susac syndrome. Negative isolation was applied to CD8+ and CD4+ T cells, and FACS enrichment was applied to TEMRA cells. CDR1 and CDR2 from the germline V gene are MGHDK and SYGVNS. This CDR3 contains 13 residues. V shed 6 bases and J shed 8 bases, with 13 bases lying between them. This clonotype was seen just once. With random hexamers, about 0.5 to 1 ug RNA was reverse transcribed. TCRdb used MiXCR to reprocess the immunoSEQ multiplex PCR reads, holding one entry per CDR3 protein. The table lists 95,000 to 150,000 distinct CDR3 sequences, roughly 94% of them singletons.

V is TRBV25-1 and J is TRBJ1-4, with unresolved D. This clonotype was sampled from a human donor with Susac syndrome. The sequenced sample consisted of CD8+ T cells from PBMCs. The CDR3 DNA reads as TGTGCCAGCAGCGGGCCCCCCGCCGAAAAACTGTTTTTT. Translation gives CASSGPPAEKLFF. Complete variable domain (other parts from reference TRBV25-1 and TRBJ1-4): EADIYQTPRYLVIGTGKKITLECSQTMGHDKMYWYQQDPGMELHLIHYSYGVNSTEKGDLSSESTVSRIRTEHFPLTLESARPSHTSQYLCASSGPPAEKLFFGSGTQLSVL.